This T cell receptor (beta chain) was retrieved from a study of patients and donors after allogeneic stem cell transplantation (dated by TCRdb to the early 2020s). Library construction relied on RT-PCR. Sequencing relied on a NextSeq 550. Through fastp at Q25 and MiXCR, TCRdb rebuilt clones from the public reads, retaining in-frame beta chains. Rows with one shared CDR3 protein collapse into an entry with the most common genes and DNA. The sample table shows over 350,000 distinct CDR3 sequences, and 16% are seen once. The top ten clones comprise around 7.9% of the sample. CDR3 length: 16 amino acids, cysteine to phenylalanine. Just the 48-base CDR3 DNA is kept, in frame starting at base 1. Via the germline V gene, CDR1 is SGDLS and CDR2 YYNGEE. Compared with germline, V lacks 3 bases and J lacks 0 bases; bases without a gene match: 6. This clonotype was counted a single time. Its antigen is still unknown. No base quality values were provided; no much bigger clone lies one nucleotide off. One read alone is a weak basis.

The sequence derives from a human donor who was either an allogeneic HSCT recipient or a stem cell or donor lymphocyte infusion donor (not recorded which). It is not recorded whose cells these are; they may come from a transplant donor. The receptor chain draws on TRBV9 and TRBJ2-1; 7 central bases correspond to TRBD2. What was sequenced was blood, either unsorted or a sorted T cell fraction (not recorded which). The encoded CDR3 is CASSGGGEPSYNEQFF. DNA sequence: TGTGCCAGCAGCGGGGGAGGGGAACCCTCCTACAATGAGCAGTTCTTC.